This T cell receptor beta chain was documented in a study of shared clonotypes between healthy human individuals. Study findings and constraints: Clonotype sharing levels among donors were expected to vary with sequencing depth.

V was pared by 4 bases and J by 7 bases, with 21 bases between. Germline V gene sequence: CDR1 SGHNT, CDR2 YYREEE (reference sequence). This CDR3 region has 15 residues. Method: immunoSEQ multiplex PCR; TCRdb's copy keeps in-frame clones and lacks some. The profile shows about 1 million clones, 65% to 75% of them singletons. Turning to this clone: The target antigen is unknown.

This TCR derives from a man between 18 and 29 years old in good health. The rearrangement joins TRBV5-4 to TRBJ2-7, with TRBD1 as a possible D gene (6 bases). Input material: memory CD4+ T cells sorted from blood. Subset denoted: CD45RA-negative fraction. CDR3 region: CASSLPIDRTGEQYF. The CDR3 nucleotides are TGTGCCAGCAGCCTCCCTATAGACAGGACGGGGGAGCAGTACTTC.